This T cell receptor beta chain was identified in a study of blood T cell repertoires in COVID-19. At the level of the study: Sites in the United States, Italy and Spain provided acute and convalescent COVID-19 samples. The analysed material was cDNA or gDNA that came from T cells, B-cell-depleted T cells, or PBMCs.

As originally analysed: Reference gene primers were amplified, and this amplification served to estimate nucleated cell counts. Sequenced by immunoSEQ multiplex PCR; TCRdb stores in-frame clones only, minus some. The DNA was the basis for D and trimming; V, J and clone size are from that table. There are around 300,000 clones in the sample; over 75% occur only once, and about 4.7% lies in the top ten. Per the germline V gene, CDR1 is LNHDA and CDR2 is SQIVND (reference sequence). CDR3 size: 14 residues. V was clipped by 3 bases and J by 5 bases, with 13 bases between them. Each participant's cohort was designated according to participant-reported clinical history.

Sequenced sample: PBMCs or T cells enriched from blood (not recorded which). This clonotype originated in a young man who had recovered from COVID-19. V usage is TRBV19 and J usage is TRBJ1-2; possible D gene TRBD1, 6 bases. In nucleotides, the CDR3 is TGTGCCAGTAGTATCCTGGGGGCAGGGTATGGCTACACCTTC. Encoded protein: CASSILGAGYGYTF.